The rows below give T cell receptor beta chains drawn from one sample of a study of blood T cells in healthy people across ages. TCRdb passed the 5' RACE reads through MiXCR, listing each CDR3 protein once. The sample has hundreds of thousands of distinct CDR3 sequences, just over 55% seen once. Source material: blood. These receptors were obtained from a man aged 40-49 years in good health. The CDR3 runs from the conserved cysteine through the conserved F or W. Fields, in order: D gene, V gene, clone size, J gene, CDR3 DNA, CDR3 protein. D genes are given only for firm matches. Some rows have no size entry. The others give once, few or many, or a class for an expanded clone.

TRBD2,TRBV14,NA,TRBJ2-1,TGTGCCAGCAGCCTATCCCGACGTGTTGGGGGGGACTACAATGAGCAGTTCTTC,CASSLSRRVGGDYNEQFF
NA,TRBV7-2,NA,TRBJ2-1,TGTGCCAGCAGCTTAGAATCCTTAATTGAGCAGTTCTTC,CASSLESLIEQFF
NA,TRBV20-1,NA,TRBJ2-7,TGCAGTGCCGGACCTGGCGCTCTGGGCGAGCAGTACTTC,CSAGPGALGEQYF
TRBD1,TRBV29-1,few,TRBJ2-5,TGCAGCGAAGACAGGGCTACGGAGACCCAGTACTTC,CSEDRATETQYF
NA,TRBV29-1,many,TRBJ2-4,TGCAGCGCCAGGGTAGCCAAAAACATTCAGTACTTC,CSARVAKNIQYF
TRBD1,TRBV7-3,NA,TRBJ1-4,TGTGCCAGCAGCATGCTCGGGACAGGGAATCCGGCTAATGAAAAACTGTTTTTT,CASSMLGTGNPANEKLFF
TRBD1,TRBV27,NA,TRBJ2-3,TGTGCCAGCAGCCCGACAGGGTCAGATACGCAGTATTTT,CASSPTGSDTQYF
NA,TRBV7-9,once,TRBJ2-1,TGTGCCAGCAGCTTAACAGGACAGATCAATGAGCAGTTCTTT,CASSLTGQINEQFF
NA,TRBV12-3/TRBV12-4,NA,TRBJ1-5,TGTGCCAGCAGTCAAGTCGTGGGGGCGGGGAATCAGCCCCAGCATTTT,CASSQVVGAGNQPQHF
NA,TRBV20-1,NA,TRBJ1-4,TGCAGTGCCAAAGGGGGGACTAATGAAAAACTGTTTTTT,CSAKGGTNEKLFF
NA,TRBV20-1,NA,TRBJ2-7,TGCAGTGCTAGACTATCCAGGGGCAACTCCTACGAGCAGTACTTC,CSARLSRGNSYEQYF
TRBD1,TRBV7-9,NA,TRBJ2-3,TGTGCCGGCGGACAGGGAAGCACAGATACGCAGTATTTT,CAGGQGSTDTQYF
NA,TRBV24-1,once,TRBJ2-7,TGTGCCACCAGTGACGGGACGGTTTCCTACGAGCAGTACTTC,CATSDGTVSYEQYF
NA,TRBV5-1,many,TRBJ2-1,TGCGCCAGCAGCTTGGATGGCGACCGATACAATGAGCAGTTCTTC,CASSLDGDRYNEQFF
NA,TRBV3-1,NA,TRBJ2-1,TGTGCCAGCAGCTCGGACAGCTCGACCTACAATGAGCAGTTCTTC,CASSSDSSTYNEQFF
NA,TRBV6-6,NA,TRBJ1-2,TGTGCCAGCAGTTACGGTGGCAGAAGTCACTATGGCTACACCTTC,CASSYGGRSHYGYTF
TRBD1,TRBV18,NA,TRBJ1-2,TGTGCCAGCTCACCAGTGATGGTAAAGGACAGGGGGCTTCACTATGGCTACACCTTC,CASSPVMVKDRGLHYGYTF
NA,TRBV20-1,NA,TRBJ2-3,TGCAGTGCCAAGGAACCCGGGACGTCAATAAGGACAGATACGCAGTATTTT,CSAKEPGTSIRTDTQYF
NA,TRBV6-2/TRBV6-3,NA,TRBJ2-7,TGTGCCAGCAGCGTCCTAACGGGGCTCGAGCAGTACTTC,CASSVLTGLEQYF
TRBD2,TRBV20-1,NA,TRBJ2-7,TGCAGTGCTAGTCCAGCGGGAGCTTACAATGAGCAGTACTTC,CSASPAGAYNEQYF
TRBD2,TRBV7-8,NA,TRBJ2-1,TGTGCCAGCAGCCCTCGGACTAGCGGGAGGATATCCTACAGTGAGCAGTTCTTC,CASSPRTSGRISYSEQFF
NA,TRBV9,NA,TRBJ2-1,TGTGCCAGCAGCGTGGGCCGGGCCGGAGTTAACTTCTACAATGAGCAGTTCTTC,CASSVGRAGVNFYNEQFF
TRBD2,TRBV27,NA,TRBJ2-7,TGTGCCAGCAGTATATGGACTAGCGGGGCTGCAGGAGAGCAGTACTTC,CASSIWTSGAAGEQYF
NA,TRBV27,few,TRBJ2-7,TGTGCCAGCAGTTTAAGTTTGCTACTACCCGAGCAGTACTTC,CASSLSLLLPEQYF
TRBD1,TRBV3-1,NA,TRBJ2-6,TGTGCCAGCAGCCAAGCCTATCAGGGGGCCCGGGGGGCCAACGTCCTGACTTTC,CASSQAYQGARGANVLTF
NA,TRBV7-7,NA,TRBJ2-6,TGTGCCAGCAGCCCAAAAATTCAATCTGGGGCCAACGTCCTGACTTTC,CASSPKIQSGANVLTF
NA,TRBV4-2,NA,TRBJ2-2,TGTGCCAGCAGCCAAGTGGTTAGCGTCGGGACCGGGGAGCTGTTTTTT,CASSQVVSVGTGELFF
NA,TRBV11-1,few,TRBJ2-7,TGTGGCTGCTGGGGGCTAGGGGAGCAGTACTTC,CGCWGLGEQYF
TRBD1,TRBV13,few,TRBJ2-1,TGTGCCAGCAGCTTATCTATAGGGGGCATCGGGCAGTTCTTC,CASSLSIGGIGQFF
NA,TRBV11-2,NA,TRBJ2-2,TGTGCCAGCAGCCGGGGAACCAACACCGGGGAGCTGTTTTTT,CASSRGTNTGELFF
NA,TRBV5-1,NA,TRBJ2-1,TGCGCCAGCAGCTTAAACGGAGAGCAGTTCTTC,CASSLNGEQFF
NA,TRBV7-8,NA,TRBJ2-3,TGTGCCAGCAGCACCAGACCAGGGAGGAGCACAGATACGCAGTATTTT,CASSTRPGRSTDTQYF
NA,TRBV2,few,TRBJ1-2,TGTGCCAGCAGTGCGGGGGCCGGCTATGGCTACACCTTC,CASSAGAGYGYTF
TRBD2,TRBV7-9,NA,TRBJ2-7,TGTGCCAGCAGCTCACTTCTAGCGGGTGATTCCTACGAGCAGTACTTC,CASSSLLAGDSYEQYF
NA,TRBV7-8,few,TRBJ1-5,TGTGCCAGCAGCTTAGCCAGGGAGGCTGATCCCCAGCATTTT,CASSLAREADPQHF
NA,TRBV3-1,NA,TRBJ2-3,TGTGCCAGCAGCCAAGGGGATTCCTGGATTGTGGGGCAGTATTTT,CASSQGDSWIVGQYF
TRBD2,TRBV25-1,few,TRBJ2-7,TGTGCCAGCAGGGGAGGGTATAAGGGGTACGAGCAGTACTTC,CASRGGYKGYEQYF
TRBD2,TRBV4-1,NA,TRBJ2-1,TGCGCCAGCAGCCCCGGACTAGCGGTTTACAATGAGCAGTTCTTC,CASSPGLAVYNEQFF
NA,TRBV11-1,NA,TRBJ2-3,TGTGCCAGCAGCTTATTCCTGGGAGATACGCAGTATTTT,CASSLFLGDTQYF
TRBD1,TRBV27,NA,TRBJ2-7,TGTGCCAGCAGTAGAGACAGACAGGGCATCTACGAGCAGTACTTC,CASSRDRQGIYEQYF
TRBD1,TRBV20-1,NA,TRBJ2-3,TGCAGTGCCAATGACAGGGGGCGAACAGATACGCAGTATTTT,CSANDRGRTDTQYF
TRBD2,TRBV3-1,NA,TRBJ2-1,TGTGCCAGCAGCCAACAAGCGGGGGGGCCATGGGAGCAGTTCTTC,CASSQQAGGPWEQFF
NA,TRBV15,NA,TRBJ1-2,TGTGCCACCAGCAGATCTCCGGCGATGGAAGGGTTTCCCTATGGCTACACCTTC,CATSRSPAMEGFPYGYTF
NA,TRBV7-8,few,TRBJ2-7,TGTGCCAGCAGCTGGGGCTGGGGCTCCGAGCAGTACTTC,CASSWGWGSEQYF
TRBD1,TRBV6-5,few,TRBJ2-7,TGTGCCAGCAGTTACGGGACAGGGAGGACCGAGCAGTACTTC,CASSYGTGRTEQYF
TRBD1,TRBV4-1,NA,TRBJ2-7,TGCGCCAGCAGCGGACAGGGAACAGCCTACGAGCAGTACTTC,CASSGQGTAYEQYF
NA,TRBV9,NA,TRBJ1-1,TGTGCCAGCAGCGATCAGGTGGATGAAGCTTTCTTT,CASSDQVDEAFF
NA,TRBV9,NA,TRBJ2-7,TGTGCCAGCAGCCCCAAAGCCAAAGGGTACGAGCAGTACTTC,CASSPKAKGYEQYF
NA,TRBV30,NA,TRBJ2-5,TGTGCCTGGAGCCGTACCGGAGGCTCGGAGACCCAGTACTTC,CAWSRTGGSETQYF
NA,TRBV7-2,NA,TRBJ2-5,TGTGCCAGCAGCTCCGATGAGGGAGAGACCCAGTACTTC,CASSSDEGETQYF
NA,TRBV7-3,NA,TRBJ1-1,TGTGCCAGCAGCGAGACAGCGAACACTGAAGCTTTCTTT,CASSETANTEAFF
TRBD2,TRBV7-3,NA,TRBJ2-3,TGTGCCAGCAGCTTAATAGCGGGATCGGCAGATACGCAGTATTTT,CASSLIAGSADTQYF
NA,TRBV20-1,NA,TRBJ2-7,TGCAGTGCCCGGGGGACGGCTCGTGAGCAGTACTTC,CSARGTAREQYF
TRBD1,TRBV14,NA,TRBJ2-3,TGTGCCAGCAGCCAAGCGACAGGGAAATTCATGGATACGCAGTATTTT,CASSQATGKFMDTQYF
NA,TRBV6-5,once,TRBJ1-2,TGTGCCAGCAGTTACGGGCCGGACTATGGCTACACCTTC,CASSYGPDYGYTF
NA,TRBV15,once,TRBJ1-1,TGTGCCACCAGCAAAACGGGACGGATGAACACTGAAGCTTTCTTT,CATSKTGRMNTEAFF
NA,TRBV4-2,NA,TRBJ2-7,TGTGCCAGCAGCCAAGATGGCGGGGCAGGCTACGAGCAGTACTTC,CASSQDGGAGYEQYF
NA,TRBV4-3,few,TRBJ2-1,TGCGCCAGCAGCCAAGATTGGGCTCGGAGCAATGAGCAGTTCTTC,CASSQDWARSNEQFF
NA,TRBV7-2,NA,TRBJ1-2,TGTGCCAGCAGCTTAATGGGGCAAGCTAACTATGGCTACACCTTC,CASSLMGQANYGYTF